The TCR beta chain described here comes from a study of regulatory T cells. Study-level results: In patients, unique TRB V-J pairs were restricted and V/J usage skewed, especially in Tregs.

The CDR3 extends over 14 amino acids. Germline V gives CDR1 SGDLS, CDR2 YYNGEE. The V gene lost 3 bases and the J gene lost 8 bases, with 15 bases spanning the gap. A word on this clone: Antigen unknown.

Primers: 52 TRBV forward and 13 TRBJ reverse. Libraries were prepared by immunoSEQ multiplex PCR; TCRdb keeps only in-frame clonotypes and omits some of them. The sample includes roughly 15,000 clones, about 92% of them seen just once. A couple of CD3G-deficient patients had more severe autoimmunity; all had some. Patients, 2 to 39 years old, had expanded memory T-cell proportions. The chain couples TRBV9 to TRBJ2-1; D gene unclear. The TCR comes from a person aged 18 to 35 with CD3G deficiency. The sequencing sample was made of CD8+ T cells sorted from blood. The CDR3 here is CASSAPRAPYEQFF. CDR3 coding DNA: TGTGCCAGCAGCGCCCCCCGGGCCCCTTATGAGCAGTTCTTC.